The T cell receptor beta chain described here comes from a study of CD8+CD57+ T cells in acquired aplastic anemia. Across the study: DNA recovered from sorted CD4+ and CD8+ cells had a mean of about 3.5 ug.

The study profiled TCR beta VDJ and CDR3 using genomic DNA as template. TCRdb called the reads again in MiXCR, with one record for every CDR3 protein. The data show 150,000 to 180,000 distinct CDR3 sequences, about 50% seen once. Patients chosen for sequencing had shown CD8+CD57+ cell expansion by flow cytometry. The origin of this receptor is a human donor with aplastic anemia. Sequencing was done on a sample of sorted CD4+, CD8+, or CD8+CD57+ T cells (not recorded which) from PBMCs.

The CDR3 bases are TGTGCCAGCAGCAAAAACAGGGTTTGGGGCTACACCTTC. It translates to CASSKNRVWGYTF. The chain combines TRBV7-8 with TRBJ1-2, with D tentatively TRBD1 (6 bases). V was trimmed by 5 bases and J by 8 bases, leaving 15 bases between them. Germline assignment: CDR1 SGHVS and CDR2 FQNEAQ. The CDR3 totals 13 residues.